This T cell receptor (beta chain) was retrieved from a study of T cell responses to AZD1222 COVID-19 vaccine. This CDR3 contains 14 residues. Germline V gene data show CDR1 as SGDLS and CDR2 as YYNGEE. Sequencing was performed with immunoSEQ multiplex PCR; in TCRdb, only in-frame clones are kept and a portion is missing. The table includes 73,000 or so clones, around 80% detected once. Whole-study findings and limits: Just a handful of people given AZD1222 tested seropositive at baseline. Once two AZD1222 doses were given, Spike-specific TCR breadth and depth went up.

A remark on this clone: The antigen is undetermined. One end of the junction is discordant with germline, which a read error may explain.

Sequencing was performed on peripheral blood, taken 28 days after the second AZD1222 dose. V and J are TRBV9 and TRBJ2-1; 8 positions match TRBD2. The TCR was taken from an adult who received the AZD1222 COVID-19 vaccine. As DNA, the CDR3 is TGTGCCAGCAGCCTCGGGGGGGCCTATAATGAGCAGTTCTTC. It encodes CASSLGGAYNEQFF.